Sequencing of this TCR beta chain was carried out in a study of blood T cell repertoires in COVID-19 (dated by TCRdb to between 2020 and 2021). For the wider study: The collaborator samples originated in the United States, Italy and Spain and spanned the acute and convalescent phases of COVID-19. The material from the prospective study consisted of cDNA or gDNA derived from T cells, B-cell-depleted T cells, or PBMCs. Deeply sampled blood TCRbeta repertoires from subjects exposed to, actively infected with, or recovered from COVID-19 were included in the dataset. The repertoires were released in a freely available public database intended as a resource for research on the immune response to SARS-CoV-2. Samples were obtained from the ongoing ImmuneRACE study (first 160 participants) and from 950 to 1,500 subjects provided by 6 global collaborators. A de-identified subject ID, COVID-19 status, age in years and sex were almost always included in the sample metadata. Where available, HLA class I and class II types were taken from metadata supplied by the sample provider and were not determined by assay-based typing.

Collaborating institutions collected whole blood in K2EDTA tubes following their own protocols. Collaborator samples were shipped for TCRbeta analysis as frozen whole blood, isolated PBMCs, or DNA extracted from either sample type. The research as a whole found: The amount of clinical and demographic metadata varied by source and participant and was provided uncurated.

The V and J ends are trimmed by 6 bases and 5 bases, leaving 19 bases between them. The germline V gene sets CDR1 to MDHEN and CDR2 to SYDVKM. From cysteine to phenylalanine, the CDR3 is 15 amino acids long. The sequence is cut down to CDR3 DNA, 45 bases in frame from base 1. TCRbeta CDR3 regions were amplified from genomic DNA by means of the immunoSEQ Assay, a bias-controlled multiplex PCR. In the original analysis: The number of nucleated cells in each sample was estimated from the amplification of reference gene primers within the assay. To quantify the absolute abundance of each unique TCRbeta CDR3 rearrangement, sequence reads were collapsed and filtered. For each sample, productive Simpson clonality was calculated as the square root of Simpson's diversity index across productive rearrangements. TCRdb re-hosts the immuneACCESS table, in-frame sequences only. Its copies lack some clones; in the studies checked, an unresolved V gene accounts for under half of them, and the cause for the rest is not known. Clonal size and the V and J genes are those of that table, whereas D and trimming came from the DNA. In this sample the table shows roughly 120,000 clones, about three quarters of which occur a single time. Roughly 5.6% of the sample belongs to the ten largest clones.

As to this clone: Its antigen is currently not known. Base-call qualities are not available, and no considerably larger clone is one nucleotide away.

The sample was peripheral blood. This clonotype originated in an older man with acute or convalescent COVID-19. The rearranged chain carries TRBV28 and TRBJ1-1; 6 matching bases give a weak D call of TRBD1. CDR3 sequence: CASRLYPGESTEAFF. The nucleotide sequence reads as follows: TGTGCCAGCAGACTTTATCCAGGGGAATCAACTGAAGCTTTCTTT.